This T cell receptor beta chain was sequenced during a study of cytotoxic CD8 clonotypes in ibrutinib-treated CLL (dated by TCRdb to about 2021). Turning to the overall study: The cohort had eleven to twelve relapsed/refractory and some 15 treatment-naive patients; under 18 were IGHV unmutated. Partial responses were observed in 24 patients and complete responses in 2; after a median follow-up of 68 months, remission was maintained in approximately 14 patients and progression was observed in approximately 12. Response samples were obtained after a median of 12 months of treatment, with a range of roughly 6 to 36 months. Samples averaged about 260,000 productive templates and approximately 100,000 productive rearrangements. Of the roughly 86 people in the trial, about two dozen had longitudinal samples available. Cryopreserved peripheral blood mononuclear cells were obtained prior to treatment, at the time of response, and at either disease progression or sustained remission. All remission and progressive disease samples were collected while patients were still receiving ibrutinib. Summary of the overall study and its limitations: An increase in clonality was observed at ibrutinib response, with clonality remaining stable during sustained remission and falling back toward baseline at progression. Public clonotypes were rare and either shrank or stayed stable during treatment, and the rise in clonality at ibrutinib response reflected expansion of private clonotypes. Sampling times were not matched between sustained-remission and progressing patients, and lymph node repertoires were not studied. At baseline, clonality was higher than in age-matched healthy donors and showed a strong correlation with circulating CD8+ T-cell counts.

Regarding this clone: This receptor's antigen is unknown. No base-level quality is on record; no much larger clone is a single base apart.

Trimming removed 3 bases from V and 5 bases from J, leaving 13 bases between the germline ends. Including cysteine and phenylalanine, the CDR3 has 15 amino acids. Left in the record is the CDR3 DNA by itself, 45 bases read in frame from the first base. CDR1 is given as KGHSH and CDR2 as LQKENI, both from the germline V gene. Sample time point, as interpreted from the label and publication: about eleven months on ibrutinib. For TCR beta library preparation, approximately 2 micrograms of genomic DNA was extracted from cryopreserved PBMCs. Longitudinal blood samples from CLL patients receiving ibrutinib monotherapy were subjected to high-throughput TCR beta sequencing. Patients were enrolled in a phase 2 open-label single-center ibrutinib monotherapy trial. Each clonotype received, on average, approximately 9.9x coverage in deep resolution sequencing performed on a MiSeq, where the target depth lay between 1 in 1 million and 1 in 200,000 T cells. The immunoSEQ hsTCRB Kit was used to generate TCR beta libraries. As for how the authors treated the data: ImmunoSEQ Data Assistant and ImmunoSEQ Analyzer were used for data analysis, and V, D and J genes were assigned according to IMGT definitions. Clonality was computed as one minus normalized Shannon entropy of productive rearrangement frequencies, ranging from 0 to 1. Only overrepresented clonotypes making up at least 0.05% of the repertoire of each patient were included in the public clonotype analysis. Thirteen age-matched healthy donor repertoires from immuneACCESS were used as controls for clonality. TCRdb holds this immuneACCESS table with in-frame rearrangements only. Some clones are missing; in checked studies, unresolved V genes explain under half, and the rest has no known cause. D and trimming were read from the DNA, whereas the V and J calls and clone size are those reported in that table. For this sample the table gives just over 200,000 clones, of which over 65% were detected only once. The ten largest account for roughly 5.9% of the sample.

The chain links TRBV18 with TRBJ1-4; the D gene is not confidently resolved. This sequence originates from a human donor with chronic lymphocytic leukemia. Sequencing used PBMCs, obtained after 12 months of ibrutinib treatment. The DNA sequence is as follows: TGTGCCAGCTCACCCCGTTGGGGTCCAAATGAAAAACTGTTTTTT. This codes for CASSPRWGPNEKLFF.